Detailed here is one T cell receptor beta chain. Its antigen is unknown. This sample is drawn from a study of cytomegalovirus exposure and HLA in healthy donors. Study-wide results and limits: Researchers reported that three CMV-associated chains were confirmed in vitro as CMV antigen-specific. Analyzed later, most CMV-associated TCR beta chains appeared HLA-restricted.

PCR primers comprised 60 Vbeta and 13 Jbeta primers. Generated by immunoSEQ multiplex PCR, the TCRdb table keeps only in-frame clones and is missing some. The sample shows about 130,000 clones, 70% to 85% of them seen only once. Sequencing input: PBMCs. The clonotype was recovered from a man between 50 and 59 years old in good health and CMV-seronegative.

The chain's CDR3 is CASSLSLALVEQYF. In DNA form, the CDR3 reads TGTGCCAGCAGCTTAAGTCTGGCCCTTGTCGAGCAGTACTTC. The gene calls are TRBV7-2 and TRBJ2-7; D not certain. Trimming removed 2 bases at V and 6 bases at J, with 14 bases between. CDR1 SGHTA and CDR2 FQGNSA come from the germline V gene. The length of the CDR3 is 14 residues.